Presented here are 8 T cell receptor beta chains from one specimen sequenced in a study of cytomegalovirus exposure and HLA in healthy donors. The PCR ran on 60 Vbeta and 13 Jbeta primers. Libraries were prepared by immunoSEQ multiplex PCR; TCRdb keeps only in-frame clonotypes and omits some of them. The sample includes approximately 130,000 clones, roughly 85% of them seen just once. Sequencing used PBMCs. The receptors were sampled from a woman between 25 and 40 years old in good health and CMV-seropositive.

The rearrangement joins TRBV2 to TRBJ2-2, with TRBD2 matching over 9 bases. Trimming took 6 bases from V and 1 from J; bases not matched to a gene: 0. From germline, CDR1 is SNHLY and CDR2 FYNNEI. The CDR3 is 14 residues long. The chain's CDR3 is CASRTSGNTGELFF. CDR3 nucleotides: TGTGCCAGCAGGACTAGCGGGAACACCGGGGAGCTGTTTTTT.

The chain couples TRBV9 to TRBJ1-3, with D maybe TRBD1 (6 bases). V dropped 0 bases and J dropped 4 bases, with 11 bases sitting between them. Germline-derived CDR1 and CDR2 are SGDLS and YYNGEE. The CDR3 runs 15 residues. The CDR3 protein is CASSVDQGWGNTIYF. In DNA form, the CDR3 reads TGTGCCAGCAGCGTAGATCAGGGGTGGGGAAACACCATATATTTT.

The V and J genes are TRBV27 and TRBJ2-7, with 12 bases that match TRBD2. The V segment lost 4 bases and the J segment 0 bases; nucleotides outside the gene matches: 7. The length of the CDR3 is 17 residues. CDR1 MNHEY and CDR2 SMNVEV come from the germline V gene (reference sequence). For the CDR3, the DNA is TGTGCCAGCAGTTCATTCCCGACTAGCGGGAGCTCCTACGAGCAGTACTTC. This encodes CASSSFPTSGSSYEQYF.

J is TRBJ2-7 and V is TRBV30; 9 bases agree with TRBD2. The V segment lost 6 bases and the J segment 0 bases; nucleotides outside the gene matches: 6. CDR3 length: 14 residues. Germline V gene data show CDR1 as GTSNPN and CDR2 as SVGIG (reference sequence). Here the CDR3 DNA reads TGTGCCTGCCTTCGGACTAGCGACTCCTACGAGCAGTACTTC. Protein product: CACLRTSDSYEQYF.

Only a few counts were recorded for this clone. V usage is TRBV5-1 and J usage is TRBJ1-3; TRBD1 agrees at 7 bases. In germline, CDR1 is SGHRS, CDR2 YFSETQ. This CDR3 is built from 16 residues. Germline trimming cut 3 bases from V and 3 bases from J; bases unmatched to any gene: 9. CDR3 DNA sequence: TGCGCCAGCAGCTGGGGCTCGAGGGGGCTTGGAAACACCATATATTTT. It codes for CASSWGSRGLGNTIYF.

This clone was recorded once. At one end, the junction sequence differs from germline, possibly due to a read error. The chain has TRBV11-2 and TRBJ2-5; 8 bases match TRBD1. There are 15 residues in the CDR3. The germline V gene has CDR1 SGHAT and CDR2 FQNNGV. CDR3 loop: CAGSYRDRYQETQYF. CDR3 in DNA: TGTGCCGGCAGCTACCGGGACAGGTACCAAGAGACCCAGTACTTC.

This chain links TRBV5-4 with TRBJ1-2; D possibly corresponds to TRBD1 (5 bases). This CDR3 contains 14 residues. The germline V and J ends were trimmed by 3 bases and 5 bases, with 14 bases remaining between them. Looked up from germline, CDR1 is SGHNT and CDR2 is YYREEE (reference sequence). CDR3 residues: CASSSAGQGYGYTF. DNA of the CDR3: TGTGCCAGCAGCTCTGCGGGGCAGGGATATGGCTACACCTTC.

This sequence joins TRBV28 and TRBJ2-7; 7 nucleotides line up with TRBD1. The J segment lost 2 bases and the V segment lost 6 bases, leaving 7 bases of the junction unmatched. There are 14 residues in the CDR3. The germline gives CDR1 MDHEN, CDR2 SYDVKM. The CDR3 DNA reads TGTGCCAGCAGACTTACAGGGGTTACCTACGAGCAGTACTTC. Protein product: CASRLTGVTYEQYF. Full variable domain (rest looked up from reference TRBV28 and TRBJ2-7): DVKVTQSSRYLVKRTGEKVFLECVQDMDHENMFWYRQDPGLGLRLIYFSYDVKMKEKGDIPEGYSVSREKKERFSLILESASTNQTSMYLCASRLTGVTYEQYFGPGTRLTVT.